Following are 29 T cell receptor beta chains from one sample sequenced in a study of blood T cell repertoires in COVID-19. Produced via immunoSEQ multiplex PCR; TCRdb's table is partial and in-frame only. The sample includes 250,000 or so clones, approximately 85% of them seen just once. The sequencing input was PBMCs or T cells enriched from blood (not recorded which). The source of these receptors is a woman aged 45-60 years who had been exposed to COVID-19.

This chain joins TRBV30 and TRBJ2-6; tentative D call: TRBD2 (6 bases). The V end was cut by 1 base, the J end by 4 bases, with 11 bases between. The germline CDR1 and CDR2 sequences are GTSNPN and SVGIG (reference sequence). This CDR3 has 15 amino acids. The DNA for the CDR3 is TGTGCCTGGAGTGGGGAGGTGACCGGGGCCAACGTCCTGACTTTC. This translates into CAWSGEVTGANVLTF.

V and J are TRBV12-3 or TRBV12-4 and TRBJ1-1; TRBD1 aligns across 10 bases. CDR3 size: 13 residues. J lost 12 bases, V lost 3 bases, and 7 bases had no gene match. The CDR3 is CASSLTGGASPFF. CDR3 nucleotide sequence: TGTGCCAGCAGTTTGACAGGGGGCGCGTCCCCTTTCTTT.

Details on this clone: Different DNA sequences within this sample yield the same CDR3. The V call is TRBV9, the J call TRBJ2-7; D gene unclear. This CDR3 comprises 14 residues. The V end lost 0 bases, the J end lost 0 bases, and 7 bases lay between the germline ends. CDR1 is SGDLS and CDR2 is YYNGEE in the germline V gene. CDR3 coding DNA: TGTGCCAGCAGCGTAGGCGTTGTCTCCTACGAGCAGTACTTC. Its protein is CASSVGVVSYEQYF.

The chain couples TRBV10-2 to TRBJ1-1; D gene ambiguous. The CDR3 consists of 14 residues. Germline V gene sequence: CDR1 WSHSY, CDR2 SAAADI. The V gene lost 5 bases and the J gene lost 5 bases, with 15 bases spanning the gap. The CDR3 here is CASSFQVLRTEAFF. CDR3 nucleotides: TGCGCCAGCAGTTTCCAGGTCCTAAGGACTGAAGCTTTCTTT.

This clone has more than one count but fewer than ten. DNA of the CDR3: TGTGCCAGTACCCCACAGGGGGACGACACTGAAGCTTTCTTT. As protein: CASTPQGDDTEAFF. The genes are TRBV19 and TRBJ1-1; 8 bases map to TRBD1. V was clipped by 7 bases and J by 3 bases; unmatched bases: 7. Germline-derived CDR1 and CDR2 are LNHDA and SQIVND (reference sequence). This CDR3 has 14 residues.

CDR3 in DNA: TGTGCCAGCAGTACGGACAGGGCGTATGGCTACACCTTC. It yields the protein CASSTDRAYGYTF. The chain is built from TRBV12-3 or TRBV12-4 and TRBJ1-2, with 8 bases that match TRBD1. The CDR3 is 13 residues long. V shed 5 bases, J shed 5 bases, and the junction held 4 bases outside the gene matches.

This clone was seen a handful of times. The genes are TRBV11-1 and TRBJ1-2; 8 bases are shared with TRBD1. The CDR3 has 12 residues. The V segment lost 5 bases and the J segment 7 bases; nucleotides outside the gene matches: 3. Germline V gene data show CDR1 as SGHAT and CDR2 as FQDESV (reference sequence). CDR3 residues: CASSPDRAGYTF. As DNA, the CDR3 is TGTGCCAGCAGCCCGGACAGGGCTGGCTACACCTTC.

The chain couples TRBV11-2 to TRBJ1-1; a possible D gene is TRBD1 (6 bases). The CDR3 spans 16 residues. V lost 5 bases and J 4 bases, leaving 20 bases between the germline ends. Germline V CDR1 and CDR2: SGHAT, FQNNGV. The CDR3 sequence is CASSDPRGGAFTEAFF. The DNA for the CDR3 is TGTGCCAGCAGCGACCCTCGTGGGGGGGCCTTCACTGAAGCTTTCTTT.

This sequence joins TRBV5-6 and TRBJ2-6; TRBD2 aligns across 10 bases. CDR3 length: 17 residues. Germline assignment: CDR1 SGHDT and CDR2 YYEEEE. V lost 0 bases and J lost 4; bases outside the gene matches: 4. In DNA, the CDR3 is TGTGCCAGCAGCTTGGTACTAGCGGGGTCCGGGGCCAACGTCCTGACTTTC. Amino acids: CASSLVLAGSGANVLTF.

The chain joins TRBV29-1 to TRBJ2-1; perhaps TRBD1 as D (6 bases). The germline CDR1 and CDR2 sequences are SQVTM and ANQGSEA. The CDR3 is made up of 12 amino acids. The germline V and J ends were trimmed by 7 bases and 8 bases, with 15 bases remaining between them. In DNA, the CDR3 is TGCAGCGGGGGACACCGAGGAGATGAGCAGTTCTTC. Amino acids: CSGGHRGDEQFF.

V gene TRBV27 combines with J gene TRBJ2-1; the D gene is possibly TRBD2 (5 bases). The CDR3 extends over 15 amino acids. CDR1 is MNHEY and CDR2 is SMNVEV in the germline V gene (reference sequence). V shed 6 bases and J shed 7 bases, with 19 bases lying between them. Here the CDR3 DNA reads TGTGCCAGCAGGCGGGCCGGGCCCCCAGGTAATGAGCAGTTCTTC. It is translated as CASRRAGPPGNEQFF.

Of note for this clone: The conserved closing phenylalanine or tryptophan is absent in this CDR3, likely reflecting a read error. The DNA is left out, because the CDR3 cannot be placed on it with certainty; the CDR3 is given as TCRdb lists it. The chain uses TRBV4-3 and TRBJ1-1; the listed D gene, TRBD1, was not tested against the DNA. Ends included, the CDR3 has 14 residues. Germline V gene sequence: CDR1 LGHNA, CDR2 YSLEER. The CDR3 here is CASSQDEVGTPLAA.

The CDR3 sequence is CASSSRTGGTGGEKLFF. The CDR3 DNA follows: TGTGCCAGCAGCTCCAGGACAGGGGGCACTGGCGGTGAAAAACTGTTTTTT. V and J are TRBV5-6 and TRBJ1-4; 11 bases line up with TRBD1. The CDR3 is 17 residues long. V was pared by 3 bases and J by 7 bases, with 11 bases of the junction left unmatched. CDR1 is SGHDT, CDR2 YYEEEE, per germline. The full variable domain, with the rest looked up from reference TRBV5-6 and TRBJ1-4, is DAGVTQSPTHLIKTRGQQVTLRCSPKSGHDTVSWYQQALGQGPQFIFQYYEEEERQRGNFPDRFSGHQFPNYSSELNVNALLLGDSALYLCASSSRTGGTGGEKLFFGSGTQLSVL.

The chain joins TRBV7-2 to TRBJ2-5, with 8 bases that match TRBD1. Germline V gene data show CDR1 as SGHTA and CDR2 as FQGNSA. V lost 4 bases to trimming and J lost 5 bases; unmatched junction nucleotides: 9. This CDR3 is 15 amino acids long. The CDR3 region is CASSSLGQGWETQYF. For the CDR3, the DNA is TGTGCCAGCAGCTCGCTAGGACAGGGTTGGGAGACCCAGTACTTC.

This chain connects TRBV5-1 to TRBJ1-6; tentatively, D is TRBD1 (6 bases). The CDR3 extends over 15 amino acids. V was cut by 4 bases and J by 4 bases, with 12 bases left in between. Germline loops: CDR1 SGHRS, CDR2 YFSETQ. The CDR3 coding sequence is TGCGCCAGCAGCGAAATGACAGGTTATAATTCACCCCTCCACTTT. This translates into CASSEMTGYNSPLHF.

The rearrangement joins TRBV2 to TRBJ1-3; no reliable D call. Germline assignment: CDR1 SNHLY and CDR2 FYNNEI. This CDR3 is built from 15 residues. V lost 1 base and J 0 bases, leaving 7 bases between the germline ends. In DNA, the CDR3 is TGTGCCAGCAGTGAAGACTCCTACTCTGGAAACACCATATATTTT. This translates into CASSEDSYSGNTIYF.

This clone came up a few times. V is TRBV7-2 and J is TRBJ2-5; TRBD2 matches 7 bases. With V trimmed by 5 bases and J by 4 bases, 13 bases remained unmatched. Per germline, CDR1 SGHTA and CDR2 FQGNSA. The CDR3 length is 16 residues. DNA for the CDR3: TGTGCCAGCAGCCCTACCCCCGCGGGGGTGGGAGAGACCCAGTACTTC. Translated: CASSPTPAGVGETQYF.

The chain is built from TRBV10-3 and TRBJ1-6; D unresolved. The CDR3 length is 18 residues. The germline gives CDR1 ENHRY, CDR2 SYGVKD. V was cut by 0 bases and J by 5 bases, with 17 bases left in between. The CDR3 nucleotides are TGTGCCATCAGTGAGTCGCGGGTGGGGTTTCTTAATAATTCACCCCTCCACTTT. Translating it yields CAISESRVGFLNNSPLHF.

The V and J genes are TRBV6-2 or TRBV6-3 and TRBJ2-7; 7 bases are shared with TRBD1. The trim removed 4 bases at V and 11 bases at J, leaving 5 bases unmatched. Germline CDR1 MNHEY, CDR2 SVGEGT. CDR3 length equals 11 residues. The CDR3 nucleotides read TGTGCCAGCAGTTTCGGGACAGCCAAGTACTTC. Protein sequence: CASSFGTAKYF.

The genes are TRBV6-6 and TRBJ1-5; perhaps TRBD1 as D (6 bases). V lost 2 bases and J lost 4, with 12 bases in between. This CDR3 is built from 15 residues. CDR1 and CDR2 (germline): MNHNY, SVGAGI (reference sequence). The CDR3 DNA sequence: TGTGCCAGCAGTTACACCTCGACAGGAAATCAGCCCCAGCATTTT. This gives the protein CASSYTSTGNQPQHF.

This clone was found a few times. This chain joins TRBV18 and TRBJ2-7; 7 bases match TRBD1. Germline trimming cut 3 bases from V and 3 bases from J; bases unmatched to any gene: 8. This CDR3 region has 15 residues. Germline-derived CDR1 and CDR2 are KGHSH and LQKENI. In DNA form, the CDR3 reads TGTGCCAGCTCACCGAGGGACAGCGCCAGCTACGAGCAGTACTTC. As protein: CASSPRDSASYEQYF. The variable domain in full, completed from reference TRBV18 and TRBJ2-7, reads NAGVMQNPRHLVRRRGQEARLRCSPMKGHSHVYWYRQLPEEGLKFMVYLQKENIIDESGMPKERFSAEFPKEGPSILRIQQVVRGDSAAYFCASSPRDSASYEQYFGPGTRLTVT.

The chain links TRBV3-1 (or the pseudogene TRBV3-2) to TRBJ2-7; 10 positions match TRBD1. Trimming at V came to 4 bases and at J to 2 bases, leaving 8 bases not matched to a gene. From germline, CDR1 is LGHDT and CDR2 YNNKEL (reference sequence). The CDR3 consists of 16 residues. The CDR3 bases are TGTGCCAGCAGCCCAGCGCGGGACAGGGGAACCTACGAGCAGTACTTC. It encodes CASSPARDRGTYEQYF.

The rearrangement joins TRBV28 to TRBJ1-2, with 7 bases fitting TRBD1. The CDR3 runs to 13 residues. V lost 8 bases to trimming and J lost 0 bases; unmatched junction nucleotides: 3. The V gene's germline CDR1 is MDHEN and CDR2 SYDVKM. Here the CDR3 reads CASGDSTNYGYTF. The CDR3 region has the DNA TGTGCCAGCGGGGACAGTACTAACTATGGCTACACCTTC.

The genes are TRBV10-1 and TRBJ2-3; 8 bases are a match to TRBD2. From germline, CDR1 is WNHNN and CDR2 SYGVQD (reference sequence). The CDR3 runs 16 residues. Germline trimming cut 6 bases from V and 6 bases from J; bases unmatched to any gene: 14. The CDR3 here is CASSRTSGLLGDTQYF. CDR3 in DNA: TGCGCCAGCAGCCGTACTAGCGGACTATTGGGCGATACGCAGTATTTT.

This chain uses TRBV28 with TRBJ1-3; D gene unclear. The CDR3 spans 10 residues. The V end was cut by 10 bases, the J end by 6 bases, with 7 bases between. Germline CDR1 is MDHEN and CDR2 is SYDVKM. CDR3 in amino acids: CATRQNTIYF. Written as DNA, the CDR3 is TGTGCCACCCGACAAAACACCATATATTTT.

The chain employs TRBV10-1 and TRBJ2-2, with TRBD1 matching 7 bases. V shed 5 bases and J 1 base; nucleotides not matched to a gene: 4. The CDR3 spans 15 residues. Looked up from germline, CDR1 is WNHNN and CDR2 is SYGVQD (reference sequence). This CDR3 reads CASSLRTGNTGELFF. The CDR3, as DNA: TGCGCCAGCAGTCTCCGGACAGGGAACACCGGGGAGCTGTTTTTT.

This clone was counted once. The chain uses TRBV11-3 and TRBJ2-3; TRBD2 aligns across 11 bases. Germline assignment: CDR1 SGHNT and CDR2 YENEEA. The CDR3 spans 18 residues. V lost 1 base, J lost 1 base, and 7 bases stayed unmatched. The CDR3 here is CASSLGKLAGGRTDTQYF. The CDR3, as DNA: TGTGCCAGCAGCTTAGGCAAGCTAGCGGGGGGCCGCACAGATACGCAGTATTTT.

The chain links TRBV29-1 to TRBJ2-5; 9 bases are a match to TRBD1. The germline V gene encodes CDR1 SQVTM and CDR2 ANQGSEA. This CDR3 comprises 14 residues. V shed 6 bases, J shed 4 bases, and the junction held 9 bases outside the gene matches. The chain's CDR3 is CSVAPGQGVETQYF. The CDR3 DNA is TGCAGCGTGGCCCCGGGACAGGGTGTAGAGACCCAGTACTTC.

The V and J genes are TRBV14 and TRBJ2-1, with 7 bases fitting TRBD2. The CDR3 totals 13 residues. Germline loops: CDR1 SGHDN, CDR2 FVKESK. V lost 1 base to trimming and J lost 11 bases; unmatched junction nucleotides: 5. CDR3 nucleotide sequence: TGTGCCAGCAGCCAAGGGATGACTAGCCAGCAGTTCTTC. It translates to CASSQGMTSQQFF. The full variable domain, its missing parts supplied by reference TRBV14 and TRBJ2-1, is EAGVTQFPSHSVIEKGQTVTLRCDPISGHDNLYWYRRVMGKEIKFLLHFVKESKQDESGMPNNRFLAERTGGTYSTLKVQPAELEDSGVYFCASSQGMTSQQFFGPGTRLTVL.